This T cell receptor beta chain came from a study of neurological immune-mediated disorders. MiXCR, applied by TCRdb to the 5' RACE reads, yields one record per CDR3 protein. The table has some 80,000 distinct CDR3 sequences, 5.8% seen once. Indicated time point: longitudinal time-point 2. The CDR3 sequence is 12 residues long. Germline CDR1 reads SEHNR; CDR2 reads FQNEAQ (reference sequence). The germline V and J ends were trimmed by 6 bases and 1 base, with 6 bases remaining between them. Regarding the study as a whole: None of the CDR3 amino acid sequences of expanded clones recurred across subjects, suggesting private repertoires in all groups.

Ten or more counts support this clonotype. Antigen specificity is unknown. The receptor was derived from a woman aged 60 to 75 with multiple sclerosis. The sequenced sample was PBMCs. The chain links TRBV7-9 to TRBJ2-5; D unresolved. For the CDR3, the DNA is TGTGCCAGCAGTCCTACCCAAGAGACCCAGTACTTC. It is translated as CASSPTQETQYF.